This T cell receptor beta chain was found in a study of blood T cell repertoires in COVID-19. On the study more broadly: Collection of acute and convalescent COVID-19 samples took place in the United States, Italy and Spain.

Per the authors' pipeline: Nucleated cell counts were estimated from reference gene primer amplification. Assay: immunoSEQ multiplex PCR; the TCRdb copy retains only in-frame clones and omits some. V and J calls plus clone size are reproduced from that table; the DNA served to infer D and trimming. The sample has some 180,000 clones, 70% to 90% seen once. Sequenced sample: peripheral blood. The clonotype comes from a man aged 70-80 years with active or convalescent COVID-19.

The CDR3 loop is CATGLPAQPQHF. In DNA form, the CDR3 reads TGTGCCACGGGACTCCCAGCTCAGCCCCAGCATTTT. The V gene is TRBV6-5, the J gene TRBJ1-5; D possibly corresponds to TRBD1 (5 bases). CDR1 is MNHEY, CDR2 SVGAGI, per germline. The CDR3 loop spans 12 amino acids. With 10 bases removed from V and 6 bases from J, the gap between germline ends came to 13 bases.